A selection of T cell receptor beta chains follows, all from one sample in a study of chemoradiotherapy in HPV16-positive cancers. Measured with immunoSEQ multiplex PCR; TCRdb has only the in-frame clones, and not every one. The sample lists 5,400 or so clones, approximately 91% occurring once. The sequenced sample was blood, obtained from a patient who underwent chemoradiotherapy. Receptors were obtained from a human donor with HPV-associated anogenital cancer. CDR3s include the opening cysteine and the closing phenylalanine or tryptophan. A D gene is named only where the DNA matches it firmly. Size is stated for part of the rows, as once, few or many counts, or as a class when the clone is expanded.

size	J	V	D	CDR3	DNA
few	TRBJ1-6	TRBV11-2	TRBD1	CASRDPRGGSPLHF	TGTGCCAGCAGGGACCCCAGGGGGGGTTCACCCCTCCACTTT
.	TRBJ2-7	TRBV27	TRBD2	CASSRTLAGGPGEQYF	TGTGCCAGCAGTCGCACCCTAGCGGGAGGGCCCGGCGAGCAGTACTTC
.	TRBJ1-5	TRBV30	.	CAWDSTSQPQHF	TGTGCCTGGGACTCGACTTCTCAGCCCCAGCATTTT
.	TRBJ2-3	TRBV7-2	.	CASSPRHNTDTQYF	TGTGCCAGCAGCCCAAGGCATAACACAGATACGCAGTATTTT
.	TRBJ2-3	TRBV19	.	CASSIVGRDTDTQYF	TGTGCCAGTAGTATTGTTGGGCGGGACACAGATACGCAGTATTTT
.	TRBJ2-2	TRBV6-6	TRBD2	CATLSGRRNTGELFF	TGTGCCACCCTGAGCGGGAGACGGAACACCGGGGAGCTGTTTTTT
.	TRBJ1-5	TRBV12-5	.	CASEASGGNQPQHF	TGTGCTAGTGAGGCTTCTGGGGGGAATCAGCCCCAGCATTTT
.	TRBJ1-2	TRBV4-3	.	CASSQETGGYGYTF	TGCGCCAGCAGCCAAGAAACTGGGGGGTATGGCTACACCTTC
.	TRBJ1-2	TRBV6-1	.	CASSARSPDYGYTF	TGTGCCAGCAGTGCCAGGTCTCCTGACTATGGCTACACCTTC
.	TRBJ2-7	TRBV2	.	CASSEAQLSSYEQYF	TGTGCCAGCAGTGAAGCGCAGTTGAGCTCCTACGAGCAGTACTTC
.	TRBJ2-3	TRBV7-9	TRBD2	CASSLGSLGRALSTDTQYF	TGTGCCAGCAGCTTAGGGTCGCTAGGGAGGGCCTTGAGCACAGATACGCAGTATTTT
.	TRBJ2-2	TRBV27	.	CASSLKGGTGELFF	TGTGCCAGCAGTTTAAAAGGGGGTACCGGGGAGCTGTTTTTT
once	TRBJ2-3	TRBV5-4	TRBD2	CASSPRASGGAADTQYF	TGTGCCAGCAGCCCCCGGGCTAGCGGGGGGGCCGCAGATACGCAGTATTTT
.	TRBJ2-2	TRBV4-3	TRBD2	CASSQDSTGGANTGELFF	TGCGCCAGCAGCCAAGATAGCACGGGGGGGGCGAACACCGGGGAGCTGTTTTTT
once	TRBJ2-7	TRBV5-6	.	CASSPLSGHPSSYEQYF	TGTGCCAGCAGCCCCTTATCCGGACACCCGAGCTCCTACGAGCAGTACTTC
.	TRBJ2-1	TRBV5-4	.	CASSWGQGGYEQFF	TGTGCCAGCAGCTGGGGCCAGGGTGGTTATGAGCAGTTCTTC
.	TRBJ2-2	TRBV5-6	TRBD2	CASSFPGLADTGELFF	TGTGCCAGCAGCTTCCCGGGACTAGCCGACACCGGGGAGCTGTTTTTT
.	TRBJ1-3	TRBV4-1	.	CASSQDREASGNTIYF	TGCGCCAGCAGCCAAGACAGAGAAGCCTCTGGAAACACCATATATTTT
.	TRBJ1-2	TRBV5-6	.	CASSLWQGGLWGYTF	TGTGCCAGCAGCTTGTGGCAGGGAGGACTATGGGGCTACACCTTC
.	TRBJ2-2	TRBV6-6	TRBD1	CASSPGQGEAGELFF	TGTGCCAGCAGTCCGGGACAGGGGGAGGCCGGGGAGCTGTTTTTT
few	TRBJ2-3	TRBV10-1	TRBD2	CARTSLCSTDTQYF	TGCGCCAGGACTAGCCTCTGCAGCACAGATACGCAGTATTTT
.	TRBJ1-4	TRBV29-1	TRBD1	CSVDGTGEEKLFF	TGCAGCGTTGATGGGACAGGGGAGGAAAAACTGTTTTTT